What follows are 20 T cell receptor beta chains derived from one specimen sequenced in a study of blood T cell repertoires in COVID-19. Profiling relied on immunoSEQ multiplex PCR, and the TCRdb table lists in-frame clones only, not all of them. The profile shows more than 300,000 clones, roughly 90% of them singletons. The sample comprised PBMCs or T cells enriched from blood (not recorded which). These receptors all stem from a woman aged 25 to 39 who had been exposed to COVID-19.

The gene calls are TRBV7-9 and TRBJ1-5, with D uncertain. The CDR3 consists of 14 residues. The germline CDR1 and CDR2 sequences are SEHNR and FQNEAQ (reference sequence). The V end lost 5 bases, the J end lost 7 bases, and 15 bases lay between the germline ends. Here the CDR3 reads CASSLPEARQPQHF. For the CDR3, the DNA is TGTGCCAGCAGCCTCCCGGAGGCGAGGCAGCCCCAGCATTTT.

The chain couples TRBV9 to TRBJ1-6, with D maybe TRBD1 (6 bases). The ends were cut back, 4 bases at V and 4 bases at J, with 12 bases in the middle. From germline, CDR1 is SGDLS and CDR2 YYNGEE. The CDR3 extends over 15 amino acids. The CDR3 protein is CASSPGQTYNSPLHF. CDR3 nucleotides: TGTGCCAGCAGCCCTGGACAGACATATAATTCACCCCTCCACTTT.

This chain joins TRBV7-7 and TRBJ2-5, with TRBD1 as a possible D gene (5 bases). The CDR3 contains 13 residues. The V end lost 5 bases, the J end lost 5 bases, and 12 bases lay between the germline ends. Germline V gives CDR1 SSHAT, CDR2 FNYEAQ (reference sequence). The CDR3 loop is CASSIQGWETQYF. In DNA form, the CDR3 reads TGTGCCAGCAGCATCCAGGGTTGGGAGACCCAGTACTTC.

In DNA form, the CDR3 reads TGTGCCATCCGCGATAGCGGGGGACAAGAGACCCAGTACTTC. It translates to CAIRDSGGQETQYF. J is TRBJ2-5 and V is TRBV10-3; 9 nucleotides align to TRBD2. The CDR3 totals 14 residues. Germline CDR1 ENHRY, CDR2 SYGVKD. After removal of 8 bases from V and 2 bases from J, the junction contained 6 bases not matched to a gene.

V usage is TRBV10-2 and J usage is TRBJ2-7; 10 bases match TRBD1. The V gene end was trimmed by 4 bases and the J gene end by 6 bases; junction bases not matched to a gene: 9. Germline V gene lookup returns CDR1 WSHSY and CDR2 SAAADI. CDR3 length: 15 amino acids. The CDR3 region is CASSVVTGGPGEQYF. The CDR3 DNA sequence: TGCGCCAGCAGTGTAGTGACAGGGGGCCCTGGCGAGCAGTACTTC.

The CDR3 sequence is CASSQGSQLYSGNTIYF. In DNA, the CDR3 is TGCGCCAGCAGCCAAGGATCACAGCTTTACTCTGGAAACACCATATATTTT. V and J are TRBV4-1 and TRBJ1-3; D gene ambiguous. Germline V gene data show CDR1 as MGHRA and CDR2 as YSYEKL. This CDR3 region has 17 residues. V was clipped by 1 base and J by 0 bases, with 13 bases between them.

This chain links TRBV4-3 with TRBJ1-2; a weak D match, TRBD1 (6 bases). Germline values: CDR1 LGHNA, CDR2 YSLEER. V was trimmed by 3 bases and J by 2 bases, leaving 13 bases between them. The CDR3 loop spans 15 amino acids. Here the CDR3 DNA reads TGCGCCAGCAGCCATACACAGGGTGGGAACTATGGCTACACCTTC. It codes for CASSHTQGGNYGYTF.

This chain joins TRBV11-2 and TRBJ2-5; D perhaps matches TRBD1 (6 bases). With 1 base removed from V and 6 bases from J, the gap between germline ends came to 12 bases. The CDR3 length is 14 residues. Germline values: CDR1 SGHAT, CDR2 FQNNGV. CDR3 coding DNA: TGTGCCAGCAGCTTAGCCGCAGGGGCGCAGACCCAGTACTTC. Translating gives CASSLAAGAQTQYF.

J is TRBJ2-5 and V is TRBV5-1; 8 nucleotides agree with TRBD2. This CDR3 is built from 14 residues. Germline trimming cut 5 bases from V and 4 bases from J; bases unmatched to any gene: 7. Germline-derived CDR1 and CDR2 are SGHRS and YFSETQ. CDR3 coding DNA: TGCGCCAGCAGATCGGGGGGGCAGGGAGAGACCCAGTACTTC. Translation: CASRSGGQGETQYF.

The chain recombines TRBV10-3 with TRBJ1-1; D unclear. Germline V CDR1 and CDR2: ENHRY, SYGVKD. Trimming pared 8 bases from V and 2 bases from J, leaving 6 bases between. The CDR3 is 11 amino acids. The CDR3 coding sequence is TGTGCCATCTCCTTTAACACTGAAGCTTTCTTT. Encoded protein: CAISFNTEAFF.

The chain uses TRBV20-1 and TRBJ1-1; a possible D gene is TRBD1 (6 bases). This CDR3 region has 17 residues. Germline-derived CDR1 and CDR2 are DFQATT and SNEGSKA (reference sequence). The germline V and J ends were trimmed by 3 bases and 5 bases, with 25 bases remaining between them. The CDR3 nucleotides are TGCAGTGCTAGTCCTTCGCTGCGGGGGGGCGCGGAAACTGAAGCTTTCTTT. Translating it yields CSASPSLRGGAETEAFF.

The chain has TRBV5-5 and TRBJ2-5, with 15 bases matching TRBD2. Per germline, CDR1 SGHKS and CDR2 YYEKEE (reference sequence). The CDR3 runs 17 residues. The junction had 2 bases not matched to a gene; V was cut back by 0 bases and J by 2 bases. CDR3 sequence: CASSLGGLAGGQETQYF. The DNA of the CDR3 is TGTGCCAGCAGCTTGGGAGGACTAGCGGGGGGGCAAGAGACCCAGTACTTC.

This clone showed up just a few times. The V and J genes are TRBV2 and TRBJ2-7; 9 positions match TRBD1. The germline gives CDR1 SNHLY, CDR2 FYNNEI. CDR3 length: 13 amino acids. Germline trimming cut 7 bases from V and 4 bases from J; bases unmatched to any gene: 5. The CDR3 nucleotides are TGTGCCAGCACTCCGGGACAGGGATACGAGCAGTACTTC. This translates into CASTPGQGYEQYF.

V and J are TRBV3-1 (or the pseudogene TRBV3-2) and TRBJ1-2, with 8 bases fitting TRBD1. Per the germline V gene, CDR1 is LGHDT and CDR2 is YNNKEL (reference sequence). J was trimmed by 7 bases and V by 4 bases; bases with no gene match: 11. The CDR3 runs 15 residues. CDR3 in DNA: TGTGCCAGCAGCCCCCGGACAGGGAATGGGGCTGGCTACACCTTC. It translates to CASSPRTGNGAGYTF.

The CDR3 spells CASGSPHEQYF. DNA for the CDR3: TGTGCCAGCGGCTCTCCCCACGAGCAGTACTTC. The chain links TRBV7-9 to TRBJ2-7; D remains unclear. Trimming took 8 bases from V and 5 from J, leaving 10 bases between them. Germline V gene lookup returns CDR1 SEHNR and CDR2 FQNEAQ (reference sequence). This CDR3 region has 11 residues.

The genes are TRBV7-9 and TRBJ1-3, with 8 positions matching TRBD1. From germline, CDR1 is SEHNR and CDR2 FQNEAQ (reference sequence). Trimming at V came to 5 bases and at J to 8 bases, leaving 17 bases not matched to a gene. This CDR3 is 17 amino acids long. The CDR3 nucleotides are TGTGCCAGCAGCCAGAGGACAGGGCGTCTTCTGGAAGACACCATATATTTT. Its translation is CASSQRTGRLLEDTIYF.

The chain is built from TRBV21-1 and TRBJ2-2; TRBD1 was called by the table and not checked on the DNA. TRBV21-1 is a documented pseudogene. The CDR3 covers 15 residues. CDR3: CASSKRRAGAGELFF. CDR3 DNA sequence: TGTGCCAGCAGCAAACGACGGGCAGGGGCCGGGGAGCTGTTTTTT.

CDR3 in DNA: TGTGCCAGCACTGGCTTGTCCGGGGAGCTGTTTTTT. Residues: CASTGLSGELFF. This sequence joins TRBV2 and TRBJ2-2; D is undetermined. The CDR3 has 12 amino acids. Trimming took off 7 bases at V and 6 bases at J, with 9 bases between the two ends. Germline V gene lookup returns CDR1 SNHLY and CDR2 FYNNEI.

The V and J genes are TRBV9 and TRBJ2-1; TRBD1 aligns across 9 bases. V shed 4 bases and J 2 bases; nucleotides not matched to a gene: 4. CDR1 SGDLS and CDR2 YYNGEE come from the germline V gene. The CDR3 has 15 residues. In DNA, the CDR3 is TGTGCCAGCAGCCCACGACAGGGGGCCTACAATGAGCAGTTCTTC. Amino acids: CASSPRQGAYNEQFF. The complete variable domain, with remaining parts taken from reference TRBV9 and TRBJ2-1, reads DSGVTQTPKHLITATGQRVTLRCSPRSGDLSVYWYQQSLDQGLQFLIQYYNGEERAKGNILERFSAQQFPDLHSELNLSSLELGDSALYFCASSPRQGAYNEQFFGPGTRLTVL.

The rearrangement joins TRBV5-1 to TRBJ1-2; 9 bases map to TRBD1. This CDR3 region has 16 residues. Germline V gene sequence: CDR1 SGHRS, CDR2 YFSETQ. V was clipped by 5 bases and J by 5 bases; unmatched bases: 13. The CDR3 loop is CASRHNPGQGMYGYTF. CDR3 in DNA: TGCGCCAGCAGACACAATCCGGGACAGGGCATGTATGGCTACACCTTC.